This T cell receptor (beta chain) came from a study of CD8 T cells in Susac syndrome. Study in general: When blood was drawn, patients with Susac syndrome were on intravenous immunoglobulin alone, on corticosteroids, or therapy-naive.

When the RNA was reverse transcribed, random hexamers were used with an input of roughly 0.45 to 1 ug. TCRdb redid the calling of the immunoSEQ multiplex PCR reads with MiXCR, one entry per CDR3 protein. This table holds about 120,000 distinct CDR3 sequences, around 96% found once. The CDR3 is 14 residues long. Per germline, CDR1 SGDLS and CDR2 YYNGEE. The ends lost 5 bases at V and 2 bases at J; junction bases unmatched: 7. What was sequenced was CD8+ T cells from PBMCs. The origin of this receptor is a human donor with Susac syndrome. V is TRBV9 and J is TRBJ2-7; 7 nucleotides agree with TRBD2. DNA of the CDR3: TGTGCCAGCAGTGGGTCTAGCGGAGCCTACGAGCAGTACTTC. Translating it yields CASSGSSGAYEQYF.